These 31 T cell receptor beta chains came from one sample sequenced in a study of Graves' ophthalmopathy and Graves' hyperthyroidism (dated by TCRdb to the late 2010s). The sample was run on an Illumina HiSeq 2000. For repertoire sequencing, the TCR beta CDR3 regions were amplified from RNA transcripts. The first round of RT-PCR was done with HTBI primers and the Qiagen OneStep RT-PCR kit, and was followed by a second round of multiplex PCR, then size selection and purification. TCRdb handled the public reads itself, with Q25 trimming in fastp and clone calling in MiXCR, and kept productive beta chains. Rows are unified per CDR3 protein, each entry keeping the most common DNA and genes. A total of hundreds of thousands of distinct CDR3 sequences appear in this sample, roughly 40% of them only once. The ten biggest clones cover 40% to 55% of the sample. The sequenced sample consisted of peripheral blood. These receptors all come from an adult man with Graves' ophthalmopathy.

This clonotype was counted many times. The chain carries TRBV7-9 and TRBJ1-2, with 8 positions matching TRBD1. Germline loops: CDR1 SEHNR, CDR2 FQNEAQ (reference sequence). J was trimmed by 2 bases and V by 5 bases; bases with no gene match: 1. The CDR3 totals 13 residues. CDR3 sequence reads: CASSRQGNYGYTF. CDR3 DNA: TGTGCCAGCAGCCGACAGGGGAACTATGGCTACACCTTC.

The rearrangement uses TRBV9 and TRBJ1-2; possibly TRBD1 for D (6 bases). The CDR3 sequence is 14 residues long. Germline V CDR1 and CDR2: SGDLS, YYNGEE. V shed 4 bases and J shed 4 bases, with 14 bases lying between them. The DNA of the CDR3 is TGTGCCAGCAGCCAGGACAGTTATCCCTATGGCTACACCTTC. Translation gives CASSQDSYPYGYTF.

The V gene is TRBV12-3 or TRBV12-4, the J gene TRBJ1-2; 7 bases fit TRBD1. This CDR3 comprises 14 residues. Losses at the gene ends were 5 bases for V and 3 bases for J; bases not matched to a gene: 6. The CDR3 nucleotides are TGTGCCAGCAGTGGACAGGCAGGGCACTATGGCTACACCTTC. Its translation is CASSGQAGHYGYTF.

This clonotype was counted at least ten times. The CDR3 region has the DNA TGCAGTGCTAGTCTCGGCGGGTTGGGCTATGGGGGCAATCAGCCCCAGCATTTT. It yields the protein CSASLGGLGYGGNQPQHF. This chain uses TRBV20-1 with TRBJ1-5; D gene ambiguous. V gave up 3 bases and J gave up 2 bases, with 23 bases separating them. CDR3 length: 18 amino acids. Germline values: CDR1 DFQATT, CDR2 SNEGSKA (reference sequence).

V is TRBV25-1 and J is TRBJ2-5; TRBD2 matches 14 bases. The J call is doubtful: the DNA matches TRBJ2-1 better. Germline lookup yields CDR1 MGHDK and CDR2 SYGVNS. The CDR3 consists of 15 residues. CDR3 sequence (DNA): TGTGCCAGCAGCCCAGGACTAGCGGGAGGCAATGAGCAGTTCTTC. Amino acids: CASSPGLAGGNEQFF.

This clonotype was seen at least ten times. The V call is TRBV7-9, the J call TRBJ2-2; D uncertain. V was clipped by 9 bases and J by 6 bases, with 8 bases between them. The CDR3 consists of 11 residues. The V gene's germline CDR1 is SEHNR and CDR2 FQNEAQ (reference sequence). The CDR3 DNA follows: TGTGCCAGTAGTATCGCCGGGGAGCTGTTTTTT. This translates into CASSIAGELFF.

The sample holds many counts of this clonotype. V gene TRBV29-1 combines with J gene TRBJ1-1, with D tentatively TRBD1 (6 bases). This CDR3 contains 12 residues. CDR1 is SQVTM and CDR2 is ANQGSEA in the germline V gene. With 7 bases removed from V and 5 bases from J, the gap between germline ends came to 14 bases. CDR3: CSGGNRVTEAFF. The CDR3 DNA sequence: TGCAGCGGGGGGAACAGGGTAACTGAAGCTTTCTTT.

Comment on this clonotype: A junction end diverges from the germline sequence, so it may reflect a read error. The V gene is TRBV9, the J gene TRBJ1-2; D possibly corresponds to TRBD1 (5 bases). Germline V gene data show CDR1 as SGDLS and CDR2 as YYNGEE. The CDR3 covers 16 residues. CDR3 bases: TGTGCCGGCAGCCCCGGGGACGCCTACCTTAACTATGGCTACACCTTC. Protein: CAGSPGDAYLNYGYTF.

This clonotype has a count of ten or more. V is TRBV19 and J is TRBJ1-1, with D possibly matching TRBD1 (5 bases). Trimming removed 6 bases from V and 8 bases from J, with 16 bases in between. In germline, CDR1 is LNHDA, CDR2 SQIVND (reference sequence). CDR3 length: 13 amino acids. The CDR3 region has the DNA TGTGCCAGTAGGGGACCAGCGCGTTTCGAAGCTTTCTTT. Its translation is CASRGPARFEAFF. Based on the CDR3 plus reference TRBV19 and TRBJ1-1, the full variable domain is DGGITQSPKYLFRKEGQNVTLSCEQNLNHDAMYWYRQDPGQGLRLIYYSQIVNDFQKGDIAEGYSVSREKKESFPLTVTSAQKNPTAFYLCASRGPARFEAFFGQGTRLTVV.

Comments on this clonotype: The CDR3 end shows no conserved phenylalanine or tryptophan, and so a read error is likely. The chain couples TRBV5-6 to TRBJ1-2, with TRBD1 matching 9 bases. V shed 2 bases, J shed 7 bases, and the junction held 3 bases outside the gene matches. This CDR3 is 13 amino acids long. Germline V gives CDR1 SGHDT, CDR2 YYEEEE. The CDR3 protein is CASSLQGATGYTS. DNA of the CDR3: TGTGCCAGCAGCTTACAGGGGGCGACTGGCTACACCTCC.

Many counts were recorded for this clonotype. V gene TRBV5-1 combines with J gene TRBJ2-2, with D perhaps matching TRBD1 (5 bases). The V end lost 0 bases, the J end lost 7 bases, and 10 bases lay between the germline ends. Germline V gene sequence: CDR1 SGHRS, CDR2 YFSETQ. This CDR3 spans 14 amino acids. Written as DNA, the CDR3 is TGCGCCAGCAGCTTGGGGACAAGGAGCGGGGAGCTGTTTTTT. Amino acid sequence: CASSLGTRSGELFF.

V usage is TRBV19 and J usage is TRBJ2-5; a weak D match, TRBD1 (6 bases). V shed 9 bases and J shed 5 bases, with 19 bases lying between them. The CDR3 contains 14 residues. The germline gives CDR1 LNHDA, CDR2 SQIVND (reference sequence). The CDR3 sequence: CASTSAGEWETQYF. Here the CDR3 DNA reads TGTGCCAGCACTTCGGCAGGGGAATGGGAGACCCAGTACTTC. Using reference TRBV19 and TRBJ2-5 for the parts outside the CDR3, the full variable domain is DGGITQSPKYLFRKEGQNVTLSCEQNLNHDAMYWYRQDPGQGLRLIYYSQIVNDFQKGDIAEGYSVSREKKESFPLTVTSAQKNPTAFYLCASTSAGEWETQYFGPGTRLLVL.

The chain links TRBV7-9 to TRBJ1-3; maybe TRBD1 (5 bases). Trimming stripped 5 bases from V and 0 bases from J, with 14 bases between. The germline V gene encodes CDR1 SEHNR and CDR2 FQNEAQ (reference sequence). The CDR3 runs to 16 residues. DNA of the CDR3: TGTGCCAGCAGCCAAGATCAGGGACCCTCTGGAAACACCATATATTTT. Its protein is CASSQDQGPSGNTIYF.

Here the CDR3 DNA reads TGCAGTGCTAGAGATAGTAGGACAGGGGGCCCTGAAGCTTTCTTT. It codes for CSARDSRTGGPEAFF. The chain couples TRBV20-1 to TRBJ1-1, with TRBD1 matching over 11 bases. In germline, CDR1 is DFQATT, CDR2 SNEGSKA (reference sequence). This CDR3 comprises 15 residues. The J segment lost 6 bases and the V segment lost 0 bases, leaving 6 bases of the junction unmatched.

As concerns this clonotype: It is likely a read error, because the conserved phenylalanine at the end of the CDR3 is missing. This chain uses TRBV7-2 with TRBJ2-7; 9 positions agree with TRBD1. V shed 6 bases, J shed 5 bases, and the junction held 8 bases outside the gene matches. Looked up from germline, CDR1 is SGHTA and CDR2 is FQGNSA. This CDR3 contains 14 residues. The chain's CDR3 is CASRRTGARHEQYS. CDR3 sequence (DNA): TGTGCCAGCAGGAGGACAGGGGCCCGCCACGAGCAGTACTCC.

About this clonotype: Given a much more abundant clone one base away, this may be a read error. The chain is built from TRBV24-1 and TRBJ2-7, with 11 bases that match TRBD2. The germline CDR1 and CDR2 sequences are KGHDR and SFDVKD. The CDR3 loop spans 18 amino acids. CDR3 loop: CATSDPGTSGGGSYGQYF. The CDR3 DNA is TGTGCCACCAGTGACCCCGGGACTAGCGGAGGAGGCTCCTACGGGCAGTACTTC.

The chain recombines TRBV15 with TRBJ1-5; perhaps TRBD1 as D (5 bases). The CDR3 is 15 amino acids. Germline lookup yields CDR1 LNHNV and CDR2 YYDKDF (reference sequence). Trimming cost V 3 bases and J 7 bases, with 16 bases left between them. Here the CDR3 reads CATSSYDDSSQPQHF. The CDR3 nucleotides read TGTGCCACCAGCAGTTACGATGACAGTTCACAGCCCCAGCATTTT. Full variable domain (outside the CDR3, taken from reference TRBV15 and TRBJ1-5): DAMVIQNPRYQVTQFGKPVTLSCSQTLNHNVMYWYQQKSSQAPKLLFHYYDKDFNNEADTPDNFQSRRPNTSFCFLDIRSPGLGDTAMYLCATSSYDDSSQPQHFGDGTRLSIL.

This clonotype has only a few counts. As DNA, the CDR3 is TGTGCCACCAGCAGAGATGTTAGCTCCTACGAGCAGTACTTC. Translation: CATSRDVSSYEQYF. The chain employs TRBV15 and TRBJ2-7; D is undetermined. The germline gives CDR1 LNHNV, CDR2 YYDKDF (reference sequence). The CDR3 is 14 amino acids. Trimming left V 0 bases short and J 0 bases short, with 6 bases between.

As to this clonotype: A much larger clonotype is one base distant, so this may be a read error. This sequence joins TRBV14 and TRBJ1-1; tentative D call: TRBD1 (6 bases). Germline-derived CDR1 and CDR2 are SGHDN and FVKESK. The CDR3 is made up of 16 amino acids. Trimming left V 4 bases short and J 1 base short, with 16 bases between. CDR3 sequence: CASSPGGVGGNTEAFF. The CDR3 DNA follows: TGTGCCAGCAGCCCTGGAGGGGTAGGGGGGAACACTGAAGCTTTCTTT.

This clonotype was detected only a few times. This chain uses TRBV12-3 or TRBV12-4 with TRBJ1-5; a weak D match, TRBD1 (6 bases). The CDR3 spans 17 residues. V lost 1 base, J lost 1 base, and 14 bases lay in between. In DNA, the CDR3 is TGTGCCAGCAGTTTAGGTGGAGGGGGGTTGAGCAATCAGCCCCAGCATTTT. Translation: CASSLGGGGLSNQPQHF.

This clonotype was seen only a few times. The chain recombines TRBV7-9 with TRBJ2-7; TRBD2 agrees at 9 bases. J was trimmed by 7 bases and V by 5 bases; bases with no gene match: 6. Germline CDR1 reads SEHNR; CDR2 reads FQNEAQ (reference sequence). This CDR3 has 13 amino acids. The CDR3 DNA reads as TGTGCCAGCAGCCTCCGGACTAGCGTTGAGCAGTACTTC. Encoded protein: CASSLRTSVEQYF. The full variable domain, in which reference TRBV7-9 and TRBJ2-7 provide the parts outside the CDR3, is DTGVSQNPRHKITKRGQNVTFRCDPISEHNRLYWYRQTLGQGPEFLTYFQNEAQLEKSRLLSDRFSAERPKGSFSTLEIQRTEQGDSAMYLCASSLRTSVEQYFGPGTRLTVT.

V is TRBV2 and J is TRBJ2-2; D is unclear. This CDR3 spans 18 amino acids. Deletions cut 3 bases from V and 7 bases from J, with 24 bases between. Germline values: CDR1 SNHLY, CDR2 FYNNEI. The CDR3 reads CASSDSAASVRTGGELFF. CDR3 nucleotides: TGTGCCAGCAGTGATAGTGCCGCCTCGGTTAGGACGGGCGGGGAGCTGTTTTTT.

CDR3 in DNA: TGTGCCAGCAGGAGTCTAGCGGGGAAGGTCGGGGAGCTGTTTTTT. Encoded protein: CASRSLAGKVGELFF. The chain uses TRBV25-1 and TRBJ2-2; 9 bases are shared with TRBD2. With 6 bases clipped from V and 7 bases from J, the junction kept 9 bases outside the gene matches. CDR1 and CDR2 from the germline V gene are MGHDK and SYGVNS. This CDR3 region has 15 residues.

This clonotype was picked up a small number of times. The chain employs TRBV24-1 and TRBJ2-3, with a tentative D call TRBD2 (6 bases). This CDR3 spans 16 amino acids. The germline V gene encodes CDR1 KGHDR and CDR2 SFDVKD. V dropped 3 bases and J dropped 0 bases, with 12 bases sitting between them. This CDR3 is CATSDGTDSSTDTQYF. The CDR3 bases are TGTGCCACCAGTGATGGGACTGATTCTAGCACAGATACGCAGTATTTT.

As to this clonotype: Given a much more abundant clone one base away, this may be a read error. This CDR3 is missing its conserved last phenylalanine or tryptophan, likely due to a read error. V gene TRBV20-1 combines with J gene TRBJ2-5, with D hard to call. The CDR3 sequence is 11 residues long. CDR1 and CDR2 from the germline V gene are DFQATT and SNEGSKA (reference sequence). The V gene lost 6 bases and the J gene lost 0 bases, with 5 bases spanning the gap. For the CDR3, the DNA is TGCAGTGCCTCGTACCAAGAGACCCAGTACGTC. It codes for CSASYQETQYV.

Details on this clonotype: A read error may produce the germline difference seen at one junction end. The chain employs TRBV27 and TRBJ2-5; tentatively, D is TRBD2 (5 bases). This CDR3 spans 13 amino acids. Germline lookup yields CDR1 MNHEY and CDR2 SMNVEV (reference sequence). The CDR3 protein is CASSFRWGETQDF. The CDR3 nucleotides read TGTGCCAGCAGTTTCCGGTGGGGAGAGACCCAGGACTTC.

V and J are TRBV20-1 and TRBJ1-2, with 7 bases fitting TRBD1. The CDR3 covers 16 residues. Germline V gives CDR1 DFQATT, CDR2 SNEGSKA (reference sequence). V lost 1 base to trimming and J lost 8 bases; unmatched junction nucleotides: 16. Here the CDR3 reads CSARGTSGQLDRGYTF. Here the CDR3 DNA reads TGCAGTGCTAGAGGCACCTCGGGACAGTTGGATAGGGGCTACACCTTC.

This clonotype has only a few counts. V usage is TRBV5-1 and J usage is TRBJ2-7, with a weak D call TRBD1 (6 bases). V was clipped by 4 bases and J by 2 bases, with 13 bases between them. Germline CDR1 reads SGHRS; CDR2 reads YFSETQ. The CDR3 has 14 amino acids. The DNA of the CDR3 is TGCGCCAGCAGCGTACCGGGACAACCCTACGAGCAGTACTTC. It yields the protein CASSVPGQPYEQYF.

CDR3 in DNA: TGTGCCAGCAGTGGGACTAGCGGGACCTTTTCCGAGCAGTACTTC. Translating gives CASSGTSGTFSEQYF. The J gene is TRBJ2-7, the V gene TRBV2; 12 bases align to TRBD2. Looked up from germline, CDR1 is SNHLY and CDR2 is FYNNEI. V lost 4 bases and J lost 6; bases outside the gene matches: 7. The CDR3 covers 15 residues.

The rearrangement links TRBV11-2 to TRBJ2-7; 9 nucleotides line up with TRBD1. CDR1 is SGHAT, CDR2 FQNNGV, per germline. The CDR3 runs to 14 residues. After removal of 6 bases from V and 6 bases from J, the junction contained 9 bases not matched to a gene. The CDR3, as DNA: TGTGCCAGCAGTGAAGGGACAGGGCGTCGCGAGCAGTACTTC. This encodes CASSEGTGRREQYF.

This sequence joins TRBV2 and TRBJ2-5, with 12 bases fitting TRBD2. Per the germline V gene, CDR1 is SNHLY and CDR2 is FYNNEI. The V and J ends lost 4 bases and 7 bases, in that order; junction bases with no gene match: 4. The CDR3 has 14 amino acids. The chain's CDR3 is CASSGTSGKATQYF. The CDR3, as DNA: TGTGCCAGCAGTGGGACTAGCGGGAAAGCGACCCAGTACTTC.